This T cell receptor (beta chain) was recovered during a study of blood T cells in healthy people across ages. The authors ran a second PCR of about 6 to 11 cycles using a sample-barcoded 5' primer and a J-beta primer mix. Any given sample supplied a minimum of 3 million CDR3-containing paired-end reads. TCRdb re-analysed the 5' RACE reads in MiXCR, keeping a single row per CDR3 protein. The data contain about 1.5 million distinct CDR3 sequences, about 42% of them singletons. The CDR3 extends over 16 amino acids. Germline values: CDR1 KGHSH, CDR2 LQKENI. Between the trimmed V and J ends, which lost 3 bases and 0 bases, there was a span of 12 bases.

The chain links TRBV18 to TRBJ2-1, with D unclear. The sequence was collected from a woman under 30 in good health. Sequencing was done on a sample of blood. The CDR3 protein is CASSPLPESSYNEQFF. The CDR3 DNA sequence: TGTGCCAGCTCACCTCTACCGGAGAGCTCCTACAATGAGCAGTTCTTC.